The source of this TCR beta chain is a study of cytomegalovirus exposure and HLA in healthy donors. The J segment lost 5 bases and the V segment lost 4 bases, leaving 2 bases of the junction unmatched. This CDR3 region has 13 residues. Per germline, CDR1 SGHRS and CDR2 YFSETQ. Findings and caveats of the study: Prior analysis indicated that the majority of TCR beta V segments exhibited productivity approximately 90% or approximately 30% of the time. Reported performance of the classifier showed diagnosis of cytomegalovirus status with high specificity and sensitivity. There were some V segments, including TRBV6-2 and TRBV6-3, excluded as indistinguishable. Analysis was carried out at a later point, and it linked a missense DCLRE1C variant to TCR beta V- and J-gene trimming.

This clone was counted only a few times. Its specificity is not known. The PCR used 60 Vbeta and 13 Jbeta primers. Produced via immunoSEQ multiplex PCR; TCRdb's table is partial and in-frame only. This table has about 75,000 clones, around 80% appearing once. The chain has TRBV5-1 and TRBJ1-4; 7 nucleotides align to TRBD1. The clonotype comes from a man between 65 and 79 years old in good health and CMV-seropositive. Sequenced sample: PBMCs. The CDR3 bases are TGCGCCAGCAGCCCGACAGGGAATGAAAAACTGTTTTTT. This translates into CASSPTGNEKLFF. The full variable domain, its missing parts supplied by reference TRBV5-1 and TRBJ1-4, is KAGVTQTPRYLIKTRGQQVTLSCSPISGHRSVSWYQQTPGQGLQFLFEYFSETQRNKGNFPGRFSGRQFSNSRSEMNVSTLELGDSALYLCASSPTGNEKLFFGSGTQLSVL.